The 2 T cell receptor beta chains below come from one sample, sequenced in a study of cytomegalovirus exposure and HLA in healthy donors. In the PCR, 60 Vbeta and 13 Jbeta primers were used. Some clones are missing from TCRdb's copy, which holds only in-frame ones; the method was immunoSEQ multiplex PCR. The repertoire includes about 200,000 clones, about 88% of them detected once, and roughly 0.33% sits in the top ten. Sequenced material: PBMCs. The source of these receptors is a woman younger than 45 in good health and CMV-seronegative.

This sequence joins TRBV6-1 and TRBJ1-1; unclear D gene. V was clipped by 6 bases and J by 4 bases, with 18 bases between them. The CDR3 is made up of 15 amino acids. Germline CDR1 MNHNS, CDR2 SASEGT. CDR3 loop: CASRAKSASRTEAFF. CDR3 in DNA: TGTGCCAGCAGAGCTAAGTCTGCGTCCCGCACTGAAGCTTTCTTT.

The chain recombines TRBV7-9 with TRBJ2-1; D unresolved. Germline V gene data show CDR1 as SEHNR and CDR2 as FQNEAQ (reference sequence). This CDR3 comprises 16 residues. V was cut by 3 bases and J by 4 bases, with 16 bases left in between. CDR3 in DNA: TGTGCCAGCAGCTTTCAAAGAAGAGCCCCGTACAATGAGCAGTTCTTC. Its protein product is CASSFQRRAPYNEQFF.